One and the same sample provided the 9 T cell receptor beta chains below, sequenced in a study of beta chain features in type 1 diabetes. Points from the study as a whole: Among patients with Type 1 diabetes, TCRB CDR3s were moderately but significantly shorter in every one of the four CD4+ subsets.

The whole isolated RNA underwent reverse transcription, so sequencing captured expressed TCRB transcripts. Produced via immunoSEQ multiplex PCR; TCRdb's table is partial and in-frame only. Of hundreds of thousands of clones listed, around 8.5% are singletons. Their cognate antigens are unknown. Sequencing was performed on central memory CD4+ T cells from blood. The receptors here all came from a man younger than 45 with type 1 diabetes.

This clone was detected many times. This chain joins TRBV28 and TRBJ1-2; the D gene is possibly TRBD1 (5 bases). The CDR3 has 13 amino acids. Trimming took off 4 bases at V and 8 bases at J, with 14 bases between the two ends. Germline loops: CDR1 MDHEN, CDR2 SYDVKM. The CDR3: CASSSGSPKGYTF. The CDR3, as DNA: TGTGCCAGCAGTTCAGGGTCCCCGAAGGGCTACACCTTC.

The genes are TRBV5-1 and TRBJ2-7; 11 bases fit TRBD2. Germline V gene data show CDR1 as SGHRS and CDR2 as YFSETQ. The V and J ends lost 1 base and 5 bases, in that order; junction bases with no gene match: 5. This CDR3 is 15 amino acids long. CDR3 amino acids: CASSLQTSGVNEQYF. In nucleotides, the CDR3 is TGCGCCAGCAGCTTGCAGACTAGCGGGGTAAACGAGCAGTACTTC.

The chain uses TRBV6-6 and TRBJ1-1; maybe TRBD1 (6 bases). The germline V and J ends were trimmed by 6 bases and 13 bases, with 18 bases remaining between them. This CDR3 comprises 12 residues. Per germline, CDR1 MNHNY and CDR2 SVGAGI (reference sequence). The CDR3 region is CASRTGQPKDFF. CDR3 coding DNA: TGTGCCAGCAGAACCGGACAGCCTAAGGATTTCTTT.

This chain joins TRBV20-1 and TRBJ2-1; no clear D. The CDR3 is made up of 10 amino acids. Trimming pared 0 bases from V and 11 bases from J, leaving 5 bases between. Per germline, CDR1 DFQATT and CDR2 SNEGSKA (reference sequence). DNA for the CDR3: TGCAGTGCTAGAGATAGGAAGCAGTTCTTC. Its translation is CSARDRKQFF.

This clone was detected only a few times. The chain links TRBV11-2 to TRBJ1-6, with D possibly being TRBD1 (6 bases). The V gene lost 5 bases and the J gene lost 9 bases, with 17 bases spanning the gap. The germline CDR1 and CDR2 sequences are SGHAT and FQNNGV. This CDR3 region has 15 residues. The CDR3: CASSITTGFGSPLHF. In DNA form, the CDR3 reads TGTGCCAGCAGCATAACCACAGGGTTCGGTTCACCCCTCCACTTT.

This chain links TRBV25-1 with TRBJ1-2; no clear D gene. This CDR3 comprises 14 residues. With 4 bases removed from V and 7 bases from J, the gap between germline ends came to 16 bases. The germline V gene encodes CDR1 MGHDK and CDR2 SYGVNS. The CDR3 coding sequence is TGTGCCAGCAGTGTGGCAGGAAATCTGGTTGGCTACACCTTC. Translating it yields CASSVAGNLVGYTF.

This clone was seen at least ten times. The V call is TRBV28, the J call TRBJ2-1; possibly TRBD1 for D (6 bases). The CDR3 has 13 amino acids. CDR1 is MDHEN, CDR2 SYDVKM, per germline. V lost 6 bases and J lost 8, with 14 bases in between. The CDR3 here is CASRPPGHHEQFF. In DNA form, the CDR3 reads TGTGCCAGCAGGCCCCCGGGACATCATGAGCAGTTCTTC.

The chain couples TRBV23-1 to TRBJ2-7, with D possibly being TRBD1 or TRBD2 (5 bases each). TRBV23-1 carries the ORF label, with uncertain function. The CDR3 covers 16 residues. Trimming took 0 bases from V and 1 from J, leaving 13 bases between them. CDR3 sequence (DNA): TGCGCCAGCAGTCAATCGGACGGGACGATATCCTACGAGCAGTACTTC. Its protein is CASSQSDGTISYEQYF.

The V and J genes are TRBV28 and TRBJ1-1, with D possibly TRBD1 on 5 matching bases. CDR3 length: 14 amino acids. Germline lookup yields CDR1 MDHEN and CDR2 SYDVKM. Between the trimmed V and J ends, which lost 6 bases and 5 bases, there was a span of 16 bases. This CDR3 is CASRRGGAGTEAFF. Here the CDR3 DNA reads TGTGCCAGCAGGCGTGGAGGGGCAGGGACTGAAGCTTTCTTT.